Reported below is one T cell receptor beta chain. The antigen is not known. Assay: immunoSEQ multiplex PCR; the TCRdb copy retains only in-frame clones and omits some. The sample lists 65,000 to 75,000 clones, 84% occurring once. Germline lookup yields CDR1 SGHTA and CDR2 FQGNSA. V lost 5 bases, J lost 5 bases, and 4 bases stayed unmatched. There are 13 residues in the CDR3. This entry comes from a study of T cell responses to AZD1222 COVID-19 vaccine. Overall study findings and caveats: Donors were largely white British and mainly female; clonal diversity was possibly underestimated.

V usage is TRBV7-2 and J usage is TRBJ2-5, with 8 bases identical to TRBD1. The receptor's source is an adult in good health. Source: peripheral blood, taken on day 0 of AZD1222 vaccination. The CDR3 DNA reads as TGTGCCAGCAGCCCGGACAGGGCTGAGACCCAGTACTTC. This codes for CASSPDRAETQYF.